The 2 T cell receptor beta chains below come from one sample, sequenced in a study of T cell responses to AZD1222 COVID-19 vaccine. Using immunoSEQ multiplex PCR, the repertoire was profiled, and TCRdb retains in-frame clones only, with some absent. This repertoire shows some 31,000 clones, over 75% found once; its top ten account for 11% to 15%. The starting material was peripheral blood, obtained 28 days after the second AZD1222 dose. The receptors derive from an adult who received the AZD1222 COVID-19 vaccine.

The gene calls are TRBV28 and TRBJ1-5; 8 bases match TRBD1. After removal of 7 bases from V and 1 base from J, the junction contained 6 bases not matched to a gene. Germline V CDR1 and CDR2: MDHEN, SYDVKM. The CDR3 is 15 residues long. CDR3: CASTPGQVSNQPQHF. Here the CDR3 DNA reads TGTGCCAGCACCCCGGGACAGGTGAGCAATCAGCCCCAGCATTTT.

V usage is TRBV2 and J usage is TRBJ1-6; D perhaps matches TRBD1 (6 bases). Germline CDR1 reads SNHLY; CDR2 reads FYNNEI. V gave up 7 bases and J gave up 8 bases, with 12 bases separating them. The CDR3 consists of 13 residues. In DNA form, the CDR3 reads TGTGCCAGCACTTGGACAGCGGATTCACCCCTCCACTTT. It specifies CASTWTADSPLHF.